This T cell receptor beta chain was retrieved from a study of T-cell reconstitution after alpha-beta-depleted transplantation in children. Unique molecular identifiers featured in how the TCRbeta library was prepared. TCRdb used MiXCR to reprocess the PCR reads, holding one entry per CDR3 protein. Of about 540,000 distinct CDR3 sequences listed, 18% are singletons. Germline values: CDR1 DFQATT, CDR2 SNEGSKA (reference sequence). The CDR3 is made up of 15 amino acids. V was shortened by 2 bases and J by 4 bases, with 15 bases between the two germline ends. This receptor was identified in a human donor who donated a stem cell graft to a child with acute lymphoblastic leukemia. J is TRBJ1-5 and V is TRBV20-1, with a weak D call TRBD1 (6 bases). Sequencing used PBMCs from the stem cell graft donor, obtained from the stem cell graft. CDR3 loop: CSARPRQDSNQPQHF. The CDR3 coding sequence is TGCAGTGCTAGACCCCGACAGGACTCAAATCAGCCCCAGCATTTT.